These T cell receptor beta chains were read from a single sample in a study of technical replicates of blood from several donors. The table came from immunoSEQ multiplex PCR; TCRdb's copy has only in-frame clones and leaves some out. The sample carries some 85,000 clones, around 96% recorded once. Sequencing was carried out using T cells isolated from PBMCs. The receptors shown here come from a human donor in good health. CDR3s include the opening cysteine and the closing phenylalanine or tryptophan. The D gene is left open where the match is weak.

j_gene: TRBJ1-5
d_gene: TRBD1
v_gene: TRBV18
CDR3aa: CASSRDRSRYSNQPQHF
CDR3nt: TGTGCCAGCTCAAGGGACAGATCGCGGTATAGCAATCAGCCCCAGCATTTT

j_gene: TRBJ2-1
d_gene: TRBD1
v_gene: TRBV18
CDR3aa: CASSPRQGGGNEQFF
CDR3nt: TGTGCCAGCTCACCCCGACAGGGGGGGGGCAATGAGCAGTTCTTC

j_gene: TRBJ2-7
d_gene: NA
v_gene: TRBV27
CDR3aa: CASSKLLGEQYF
CDR3nt: TGTGCCAGCAGCAAGCTCCTCGGCGAGCAGTACTTC

j_gene: TRBJ2-7
d_gene: TRBD1
v_gene: TRBV4-1
CDR3aa: CASSAPGQVTYEQYF
CDR3nt: TGCGCCAGCAGCGCCCCGGGACAGGTCACCTACGAGCAGTACTTC

j_gene: TRBJ1-5
d_gene: NA
v_gene: TRBV19
CDR3aa: CASSIVHNQPQHF
CDR3nt: TGTGCCAGTAGTATAGTTCACAATCAGCCCCAGCATTTT

j_gene: TRBJ2-7
d_gene: NA
v_gene: TRBV28
CDR3aa: CASRGYEQYF
CDR3nt: TGTGCCAGTCGAGGGTACGAGCAGTACTTC

j_gene: TRBJ2-7
d_gene: NA
v_gene: TRBV5-1
CDR3aa: CASSLVLDSGSYEQYF
CDR3nt: TGCGCCAGCAGCTTGGTCCTGGACAGTGGGTCCTACGAGCAGTACTTC

j_gene: TRBJ2-7
d_gene: TRBD2
v_gene: TRBV5-8
CDR3aa: CASSWYSGTSVYEQYF
CDR3nt: TGTGCCAGCAGCTGGTACTCCGGGACTAGCGTGTACGAGCAGTACTTC

j_gene: TRBJ2-7
d_gene: NA
v_gene: TRBV10-3
CDR3aa: CAISDNFYEQYF
CDR3nt: TGTGCCATCAGTGACAACTTCTACGAGCAGTACTTC

j_gene: TRBJ1-2
d_gene: TRBD1
v_gene: TRBV11-3
CDR3aa: CASSLGSGDRDYGYTF
CDR3nt: TGTGCCAGCAGCTTAGGGTCAGGGGACAGAGACTATGGCTACACCTTC

j_gene: TRBJ1-1
d_gene: NA
v_gene: TRBV11-2
CDR3aa: CASSLVRGKHSEAFF
CDR3nt: TGTGCCAGCAGCTTGGTTAGGGGAAAGCATTCTGAAGCTTTCTTT

j_gene: TRBJ2-7
d_gene: NA
v_gene: TRBV9
CDR3aa: CASSVGGEQYEQYF
CDR3nt: TGTGCCAGCAGCGTAGGGGGGGAGCAGTACGAGCAGTACTTC

j_gene: TRBJ2-1
d_gene: TRBD2
v_gene: TRBV11-3
CDR3aa: CASSSWEVAGRYEQFF
CDR3nt: TGTGCCAGCAGCTCCTGGGAGGTAGCGGGAAGGTATGAGCAGTTCTTC